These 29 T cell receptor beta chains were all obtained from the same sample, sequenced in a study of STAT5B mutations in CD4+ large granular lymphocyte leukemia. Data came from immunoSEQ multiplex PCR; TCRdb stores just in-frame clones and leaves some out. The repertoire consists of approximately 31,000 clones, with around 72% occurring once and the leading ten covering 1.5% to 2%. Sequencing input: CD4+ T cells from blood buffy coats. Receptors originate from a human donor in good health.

This CDR3 reads CASSQDARLAGEQFF. Written as DNA, the CDR3 is TGCGCCAGCAGCCAAGACGCCAGACTAGCGGGAGAACAGTTCTTC. This chain uses TRBV4-3 with TRBJ2-1; 12 nucleotides line up with TRBD2. The CDR3 is made up of 15 amino acids. Germline CDR1 is LGHNA and CDR2 is YSLEER. The junction had 7 bases not matched to a gene; V was cut back by 0 bases and J by 13 bases.

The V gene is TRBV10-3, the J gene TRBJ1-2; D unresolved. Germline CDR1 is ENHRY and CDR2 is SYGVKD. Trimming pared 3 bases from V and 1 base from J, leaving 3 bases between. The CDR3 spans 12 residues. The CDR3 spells CAISDSNYGYTF. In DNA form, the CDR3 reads TGTGCCATCAGTGACAGTAACTATGGCTACACCTTC.

The CDR3 nucleotides are TGTGCCAGCTCACCGCTGGGACAGGGGAACGACGAGCAGTACTTC. This translates into CASSPLGQGNDEQYF. J is TRBJ2-7 and V is TRBV18; TRBD1 aligns across 10 bases. Germline loops: CDR1 KGHSH, CDR2 LQKENI. After removal of 3 bases from V and 5 bases from J, the junction contained 7 bases not matched to a gene. This CDR3 has 15 residues. The entire variable domain, with the rest obtained from reference TRBV18 and TRBJ2-7, is as follows: NAGVMQNPRHLVRRRGQEARLRCSPMKGHSHVYWYRQLPEEGLKFMVYLQKENIIDESGMPKERFSAEFPKEGPSILRIQQVVRGDSAAYFCASSPLGQGNDEQYFGPGTRLTVT.

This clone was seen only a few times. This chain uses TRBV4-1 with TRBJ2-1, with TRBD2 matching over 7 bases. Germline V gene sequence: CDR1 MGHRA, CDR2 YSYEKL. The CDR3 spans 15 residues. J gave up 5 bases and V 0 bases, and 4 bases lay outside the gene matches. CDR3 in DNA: TGCGCCAGCAGCCAAGATCGGACTAGTCACAATGAGCAGTTCTTC. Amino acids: CASSQDRTSHNEQFF.

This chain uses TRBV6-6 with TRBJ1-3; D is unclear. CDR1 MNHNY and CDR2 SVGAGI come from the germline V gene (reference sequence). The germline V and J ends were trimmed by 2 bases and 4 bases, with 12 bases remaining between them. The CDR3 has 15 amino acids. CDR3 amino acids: CASSYARGHGNTIYF. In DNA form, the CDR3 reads TGTGCCAGCAGTTACGCCCGCGGGCACGGAAACACCATATATTTT.

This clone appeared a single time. The CDR3 protein is CASSYTGSSYNEQFF. The CDR3, as DNA: TGCGCCAGCAGTTATACGGGGAGCTCCTACAATGAGCAGTTCTTC. The chain joins TRBV10-1 to TRBJ2-1; tentatively, D is TRBD2 (5 bases). Germline V gives CDR1 WNHNN, CDR2 SYGVQD (reference sequence). V lost 5 bases and J 0 bases, leaving 11 bases between the germline ends. The CDR3 runs to 15 residues.

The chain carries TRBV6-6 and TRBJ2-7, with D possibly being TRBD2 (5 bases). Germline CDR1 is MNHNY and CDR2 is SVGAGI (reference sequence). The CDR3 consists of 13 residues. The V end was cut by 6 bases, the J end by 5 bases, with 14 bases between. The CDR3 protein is CASSDRLADEQYF. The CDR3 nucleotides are TGTGCCAGCAGCGATCGGCTAGCCGACGAGCAGTACTTC.

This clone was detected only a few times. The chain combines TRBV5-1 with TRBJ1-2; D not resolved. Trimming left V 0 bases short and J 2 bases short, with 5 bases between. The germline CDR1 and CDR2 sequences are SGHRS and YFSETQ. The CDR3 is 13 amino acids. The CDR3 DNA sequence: TGCGCCAGCAGCTTGGACAGAAACTATGGCTACACCTTC. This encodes CASSLDRNYGYTF.

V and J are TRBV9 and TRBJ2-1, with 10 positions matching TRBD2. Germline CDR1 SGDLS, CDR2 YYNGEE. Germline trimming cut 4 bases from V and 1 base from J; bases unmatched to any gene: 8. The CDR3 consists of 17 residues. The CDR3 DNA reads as TGTGCCAGCAGCATTCCCACTAGCGGGGAATCCTACAATGAGCAGTTCTTC. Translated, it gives CASSIPTSGESYNEQFF.

CDR3 amino acids: CASSQDPGQVQETQYF. The CDR3 DNA sequence: TGTGCCAGCAGCCAGGACCCGGGACAGGTACAAGAGACCCAGTACTTC. The chain joins TRBV4-2 to TRBJ2-5; 8 nucleotides match TRBD1. This CDR3 is 16 amino acids long. CDR1 is LGHNA and CDR2 is YNFKEQ in the germline V gene. The junction had 8 bases not matched to a gene; V was cut back by 3 bases and J by 2 bases.

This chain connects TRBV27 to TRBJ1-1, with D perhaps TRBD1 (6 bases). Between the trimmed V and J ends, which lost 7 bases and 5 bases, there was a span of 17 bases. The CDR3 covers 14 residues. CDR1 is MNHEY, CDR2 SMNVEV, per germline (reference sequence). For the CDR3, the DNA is TGTGCCAGCAACGGGGGACACCTGGGAACTGAAGCTTTCTTT. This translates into CASNGGHLGTEAFF.

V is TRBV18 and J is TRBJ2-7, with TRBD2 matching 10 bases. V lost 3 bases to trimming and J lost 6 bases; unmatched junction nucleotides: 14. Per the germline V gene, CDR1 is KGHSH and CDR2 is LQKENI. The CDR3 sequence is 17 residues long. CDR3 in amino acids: CASSPFIPSGGPLEQYF. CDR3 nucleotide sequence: TGTGCCAGCTCACCTTTCATACCTAGCGGGGGCCCCCTCGAGCAGTACTTC.

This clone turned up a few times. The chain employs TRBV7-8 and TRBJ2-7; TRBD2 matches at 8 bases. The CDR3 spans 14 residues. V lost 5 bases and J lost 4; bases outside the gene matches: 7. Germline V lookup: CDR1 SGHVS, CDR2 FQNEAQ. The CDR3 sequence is CASSLERGPYEQYF. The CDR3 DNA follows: TGTGCCAGCAGCCTCGAGCGGGGGCCGTACGAGCAGTACTTC. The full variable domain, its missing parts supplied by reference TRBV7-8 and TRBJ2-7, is GAGVSQSPRYKVAKRGQDVALRCDPISGHVSLFWYQQALGQGPEFLTYFQNEAQLDKSGLPSDRFFAERPEGSVSTLKIQRTQQEDSAVYLCASSLERGPYEQYFGPGTRLTVT.

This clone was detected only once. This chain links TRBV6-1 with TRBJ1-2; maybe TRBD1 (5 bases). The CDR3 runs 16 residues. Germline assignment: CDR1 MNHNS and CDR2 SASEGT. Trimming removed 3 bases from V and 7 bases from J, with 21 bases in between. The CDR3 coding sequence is TGTGCCAGCAGTGACAGGTTGGGGGATATCGTAATTGGCTACACCTTC. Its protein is CASSDRLGDIVIGYTF.

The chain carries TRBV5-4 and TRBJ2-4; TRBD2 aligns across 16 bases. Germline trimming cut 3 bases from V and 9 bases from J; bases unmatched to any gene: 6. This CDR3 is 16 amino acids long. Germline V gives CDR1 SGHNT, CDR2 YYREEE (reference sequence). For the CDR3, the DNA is TGTGCCAGCAGCTCGGGACTAGCGGGGGGGCGTGGCATTCAGTACTTC. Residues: CASSSGLAGGRGIQYF.

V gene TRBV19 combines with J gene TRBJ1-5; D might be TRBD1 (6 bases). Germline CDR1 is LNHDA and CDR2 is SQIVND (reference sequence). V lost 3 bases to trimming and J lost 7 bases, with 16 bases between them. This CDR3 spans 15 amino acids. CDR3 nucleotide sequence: TGTGCCAGTAGTATTCGCAGGGGTCAGGGGCAGCCCCAGCATTTT. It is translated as CASSIRRGQGQPQHF.

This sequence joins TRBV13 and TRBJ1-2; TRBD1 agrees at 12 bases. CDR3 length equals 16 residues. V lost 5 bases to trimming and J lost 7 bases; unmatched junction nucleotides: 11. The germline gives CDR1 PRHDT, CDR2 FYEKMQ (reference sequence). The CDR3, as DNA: TGTGCCAGCAGCCCCGGGACAGGGGGCGCTTTGTTTGGCTACACCTTC. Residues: CASSPGTGGALFGYTF.

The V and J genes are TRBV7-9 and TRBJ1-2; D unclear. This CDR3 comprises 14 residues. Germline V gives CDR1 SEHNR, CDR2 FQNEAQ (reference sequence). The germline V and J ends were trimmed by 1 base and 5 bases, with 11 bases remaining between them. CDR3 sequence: CASSLGRPTYGYTF. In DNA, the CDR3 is TGTGCCAGCAGCTTAGGGCGACCTACATATGGCTACACCTTC.

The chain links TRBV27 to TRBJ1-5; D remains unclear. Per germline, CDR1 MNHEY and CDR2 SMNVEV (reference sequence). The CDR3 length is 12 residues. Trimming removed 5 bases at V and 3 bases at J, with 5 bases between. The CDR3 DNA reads TGTGCCAGCAGTCCCAACAATCAGCCCCAGCATTTT. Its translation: CASSPNNQPQHF.

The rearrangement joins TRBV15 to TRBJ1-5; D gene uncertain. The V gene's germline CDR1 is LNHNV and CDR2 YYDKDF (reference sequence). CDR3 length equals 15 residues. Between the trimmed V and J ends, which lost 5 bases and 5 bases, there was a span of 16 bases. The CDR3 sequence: CATSRRGVFDQPQHF. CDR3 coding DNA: TGTGCCACCAGCCGCAGAGGAGTCTTTGATCAGCCCCAGCATTTT. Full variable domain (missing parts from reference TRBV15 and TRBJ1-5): DAMVIQNPRYQVTQFGKPVTLSCSQTLNHNVMYWYQQKSSQAPKLLFHYYDKDFNNEADTPDNFQSRRPNTSFCFLDIRSPGLGDTAMYLCATSRRGVFDQPQHFGDGTRLSIL.

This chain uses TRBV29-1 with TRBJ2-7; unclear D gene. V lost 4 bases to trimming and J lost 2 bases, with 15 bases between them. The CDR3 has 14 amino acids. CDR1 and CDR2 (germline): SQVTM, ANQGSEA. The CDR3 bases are TGCAGCGTTGCGGTAATAGGGCCCACCTACGAGCAGTACTTC. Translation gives CSVAVIGPTYEQYF.

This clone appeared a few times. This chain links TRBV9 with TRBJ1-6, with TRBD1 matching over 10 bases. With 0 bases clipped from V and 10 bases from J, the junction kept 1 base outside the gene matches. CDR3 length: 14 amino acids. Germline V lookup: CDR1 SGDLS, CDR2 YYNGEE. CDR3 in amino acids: CASSVVTGGSPLHF. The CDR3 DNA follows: TGTGCCAGCAGCGTAGTGACAGGGGGCTCACCCCTCCACTTT.

CDR3 DNA: TGTGCCAGCAGCTTGGGGGGGACAGTCTACGAGCAGTACTTC. Encoded protein: CASSLGGTVYEQYF. The chain recombines TRBV7-2 with TRBJ2-7; D is possibly TRBD1 or TRBD2 (7 bases each). V was pared by 3 bases and J by 3 bases, with 12 bases between. There are 14 residues in the CDR3. Germline assignment: CDR1 SGHTA and CDR2 FQGNSA.

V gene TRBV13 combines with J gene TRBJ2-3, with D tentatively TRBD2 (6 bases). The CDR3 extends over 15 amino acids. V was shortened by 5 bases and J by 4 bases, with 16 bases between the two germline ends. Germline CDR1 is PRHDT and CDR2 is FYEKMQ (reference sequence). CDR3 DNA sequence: TGTGCCAGCAGCCGGGACTTGACCGGATCAGATACGCAGTATTTT. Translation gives CASSRDLTGSDTQYF.

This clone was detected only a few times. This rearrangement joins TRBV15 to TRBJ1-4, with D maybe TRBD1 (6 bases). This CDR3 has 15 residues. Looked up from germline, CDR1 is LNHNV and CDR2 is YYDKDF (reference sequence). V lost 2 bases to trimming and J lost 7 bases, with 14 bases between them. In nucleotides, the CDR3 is TGTGCCACCAGCAGATCTACAGGGAAAAGTGAAAAACTGTTTTTT. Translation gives CATSRSTGKSEKLFF.

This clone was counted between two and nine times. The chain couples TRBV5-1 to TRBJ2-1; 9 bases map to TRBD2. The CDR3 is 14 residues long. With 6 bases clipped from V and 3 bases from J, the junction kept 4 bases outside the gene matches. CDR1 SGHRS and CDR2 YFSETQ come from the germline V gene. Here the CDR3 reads CASTSGGNYNEQFF. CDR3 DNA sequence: TGCGCCAGCACGAGCGGGGGGAACTACAATGAGCAGTTCTTC.

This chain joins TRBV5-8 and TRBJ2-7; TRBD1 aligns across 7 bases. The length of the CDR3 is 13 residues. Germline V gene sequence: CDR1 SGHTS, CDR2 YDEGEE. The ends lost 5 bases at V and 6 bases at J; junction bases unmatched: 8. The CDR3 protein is CASRFVGTVEQYF. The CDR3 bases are TGTGCCAGCAGGTTCGTGGGGACAGTCGAGCAGTACTTC.

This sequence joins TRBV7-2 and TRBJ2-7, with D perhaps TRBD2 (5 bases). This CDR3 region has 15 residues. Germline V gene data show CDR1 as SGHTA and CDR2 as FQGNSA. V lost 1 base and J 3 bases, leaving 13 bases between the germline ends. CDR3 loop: CASSLGSGGGYEQYF. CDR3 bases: TGTGCCAGCAGCTTAGGGTCAGGTGGAGGCTACGAGCAGTACTTC. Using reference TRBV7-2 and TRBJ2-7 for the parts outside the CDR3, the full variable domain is GAGVSQSPSNKVTEKGKDVELRCDPISGHTALYWYRQSLGQGLEFLIYFQGNSAPDKSGLPSDRFSAERTGGSVSTLTIQRTQQEDSAVYLCASSLGSGGGYEQYFGPGTRLTVT.

The CDR3 DNA reads as TGTGCCATCGGGGGGGAAAAACTGTTTTTT. Its protein is CAIGGEKLFF. The chain has TRBV10-3 and TRBJ1-4, with D perhaps TRBD1 (5 bases). The CDR3 sequence is 10 residues long. CDR1 ENHRY and CDR2 SYGVKD come from the germline V gene. V gave up 8 bases and J gave up 8 bases, with 6 bases separating them.